The clone carrying this TCR beta chain was recorded only once. Its antigen is not identified. Sequenced by immunoSEQ multiplex PCR; TCRdb stores in-frame clones only, minus some. The sample lists about 30,000 clones, around 80% occurring once. Time point reported: cycle 4 day 1 (C4D1), after 5 to 7 weeks of nivolumab. Every patient was affected by relapse after autologous stem cell transplantation, while exposure to brentuximab vedotin was not uniform. The germline V and J ends were trimmed by 5 bases and 7 bases, with 9 bases remaining between them. Germline assignment: CDR1 SGHRS and CDR2 YFSETQ. CDR3 size: 12 residues. This entry comes from a study of PD-1 blockade in classical Hodgkin lymphoma. Study-wide points: CD4+ but not CD8+ TCR diversity rose significantly by C4D1.

The chain uses TRBV5-1 and TRBJ2-2; D might be TRBD2 (5 bases). The sample in question was peripheral blood mononuclear cells (PBMCs), obtained before the fourth cycle of nivolumab. The clonotype originates from a human donor with classical Hodgkin lymphoma. The CDR3 reads CASRREFGELFF. The CDR3 bases are TGCGCCAGCAGAAGGGAGTTCGGGGAGCTGTTTTTT.